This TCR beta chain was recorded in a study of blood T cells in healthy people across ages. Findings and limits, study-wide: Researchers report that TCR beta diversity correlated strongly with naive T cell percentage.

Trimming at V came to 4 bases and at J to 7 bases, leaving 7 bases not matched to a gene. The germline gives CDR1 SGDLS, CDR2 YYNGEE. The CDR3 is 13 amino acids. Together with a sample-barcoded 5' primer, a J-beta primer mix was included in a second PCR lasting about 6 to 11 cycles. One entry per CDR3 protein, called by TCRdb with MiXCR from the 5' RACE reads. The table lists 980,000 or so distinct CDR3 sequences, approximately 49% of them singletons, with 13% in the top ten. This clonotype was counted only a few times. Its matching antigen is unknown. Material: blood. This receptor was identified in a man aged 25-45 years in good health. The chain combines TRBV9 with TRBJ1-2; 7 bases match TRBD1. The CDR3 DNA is TGTGCCAGCAGCCTCGACAGGGCCGCTGGCTACACCTTC. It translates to CASSLDRAAGYTF.